A selection of T cell receptor beta chains follows, all from one sample in a study of cytomegalovirus exposure and HLA in healthy donors. The method was immunoSEQ multiplex PCR; TCRdb's version includes in-frame clones alone and lacks a portion of them. The sample contains approximately 150,000 clones, roughly 78% of which appear only once. Source material: PBMCs. The receptor source for this set is a woman between 50 and 59 years old in good health and CMV-seropositive. CDR3s include the opening cysteine and the closing phenylalanine or tryptophan. A D gene is named only where the DNA matches it firmly. Some rows mark clone size as missing; the rest say once, few, many or name a class of expanded clone.

V	D	J	length	size	CDR3	DNA
TRBV7-9	.	TRBJ2-1	15	.	CASSFSGANYNEQFF	TGTGCCAGCAGCTTCTCAGGGGCGAACTACAATGAGCAGTTCTTC
TRBV7-9	.	TRBJ1-4	16	few	CASRPPGIATNEKLFF	TGTGCCAGCAGACCACCAGGGATTGCAACTAATGAAAAACTGTTTTTT
TRBV6-6	.	TRBJ2-1	15	.	CASSYRQQSYNEQFF	TGTGCCAGCAGTTACCGACAGCAATCCTACAATGAGCAGTTCTTC
TRBV6-6	TRBD2	TRBJ2-1	15	.	CASSRSSGGVNEQFF	TGTGCCAGCAGTAGGAGTAGCGGGGGGGTCAATGAGCAGTTCTTC
TRBV6-5	.	TRBJ2-7	11	.	CASSSRREQYF	TGTGCCAGCAGCTCTCGCCGGGAGCAGTACTTC
TRBV6-5	TRBD1	TRBJ1-2	14	few	CASSYGQGGYGYTF	TGTGCCAGCAGTTACGGGCAGGGGGGCTATGGCTACACCTTC
TRBV20-1	.	TRBJ1-2	11	.	CSAWGDYGYTF	TGCAGTGCTTGGGGGGACTATGGCTACACCTTC
TRBV6-5	TRBD1	TRBJ2-7	15	.	CASSVTGQDAYEQYF	TGTGCCAGCAGTGTCACGGGACAGGATGCCTACGAGCAGTACTTC
TRBV4-1	.	TRBJ1-5	19	.	CASSQVGQGASYSNQPQHF	TGCGCCAGCAGCCAAGTTGGACAAGGGGCCAGTTATAGCAATCAGCCCCAGCATTTT
TRBV14	.	TRBJ2-7	12	.	CASSQDAKEQYF	TGTGCCAGCAGCCAAGATGCGAAGGAGCAGTACTTC
TRBV5-4	TRBD1	TRBJ2-2	14	.	CASGLGTDTGELFF	TGTGCCAGCGGATTAGGGACAGACACCGGGGAGCTGTTTTTT
TRBV11-3	.	TRBJ1-3	13	.	CASSAGSGNTIYF	TGTGCCAGCAGCGCGGGCTCTGGAAACACCATATATTTT
TRBV6-1	TRBD1	TRBJ1-3	16	.	CASSERTGSSGNTIYF	TGTGCCAGCAGTGAAAGGACAGGCAGCTCTGGAAACACCATATATTTT
TRBV7-2	.	TRBJ2-1	15	.	CASTPTTPSYNEQFF	TGTGCCAGCACCCCAACTACCCCCTCCTACAATGAGCAGTTCTTC
TRBV28	TRBD1	TRBJ1-4	14	few	CASSRQGYFEKLFF	TGTGCCAGCAGCCGACAGGGCTACTTTGAAAAACTGTTTTTT
TRBV19	TRBD1	TRBJ1-6	15	.	CASRLGTGLHSPLHF	TGTGCCAGTAGGTTGGGGACAGGGCTGCATTCACCCCTCCACTTT
TRBV5-1	.	TRBJ1-5	15	.	CASSLGGGNGQPQHF	TGCGCCAGCAGCTTGGGTGGGGGGAACGGTCAGCCCCAGCATTTT
TRBV5-1	TRBD1	TRBJ2-7	12	once	CASSGQGYEQYF	TGCGCCAGCAGCGGACAGGGCTACGAGCAGTACTTC
TRBV6-6	.	TRBJ1-1	13	.	CASGPRGWTEAFF	TGTGCCAGCGGGCCCCGGGGTTGGACTGAAGCTTTCTTT
TRBV21-1	.	TRBJ1-6	14	.	CASSKATGWSPLHF	TGTGCCAGCAGCAAAGCGACAGGGTGGTCACCCCTCCACTTT
TRBV29-1	TRBD2	TRBJ2-3	16	.	CSVEDNRGVSTDTQYF	TGCAGCGTTGAAGATAATCGGGGGGTGAGCACAGATACGCAGTATTTT
TRBV15	.	TRBJ2-7	16	.	CATSREGAINSYEQYF	TGTGCCACCAGCAGAGAAGGGGCCATAAACTCCTACGAGCAGTACTTC
TRBV6-1	TRBD1	TRBJ1-2	15	.	CASSEGDSVGYGYTF	TGTGCCAGCAGTGAAGGGGACAGTGTAGGCTATGGCTACACCTTC
TRBV27	.	TRBJ1-1	14	.	CASSLGELNTEAFF	TGTGCCAGCAGTTTAGGGGAGCTGAACACTGAAGCTTTCTTT
TRBV5-1	TRBD1	TRBJ2-7	14	once	CATNCGTGDCEQYF	TGCGCCACCAATTGTGGGACAGGGGATTGCGAGCAGTACTTC
TRBV30	.	TRBJ1-4	16	.	CAWAGRWDATNEKLFF	TGTGCCTGGGCGGGGAGGTGGGACGCGACTAATGAAAAACTGTTTTTT
TRBV7-3	TRBD2	TRBJ2-3	16	.	CASSLGRGGNTDTQYF	TGTGCCAGCAGCTTAGGACGGGGGGGAAACACAGATACGCAGTATTTT
TRBV4-2	TRBD2	TRBJ2-3	18	.	CASSQDPWTSGVTDTQYF	TGTGCCAGCAGCCAAGATCCCTGGACTAGCGGGGTCACAGATACGCAGTATTTT
TRBV11-3	.	TRBJ2-5	14	.	CASSLGSRGETQYF	TGTGCCAGCAGCTTAGGGTCCAGGGGCGAGACCCAGTACTTC
TRBV6-5	TRBD2	TRBJ2-3	16	.	CASSYGGGGDLDTQYF	TGTGCCAGCAGTTACGGCGGCGGGGGGGATCTAGATACGCAGTATTTT
TRBV11-1	TRBD1	TRBJ1-1	15	.	CASSFPQGSYTEAFF	TGTGCCAGCAGCTTCCCACAGGGGAGTTACACTGAAGCTTTCTTT
TRBV6-6	.	TRBJ2-7	12	many	CASSYPGGEQYF	TGTGCCAGCAGTTACCCGGGCGGGGAGCAGTACTTC
TRBV11-2	.	TRBJ2-3	13	.	CASRRPGADTQYF	TGTGCCAGCAGGCGCCCCGGGGCAGATACGCAGTATTTT
TRBV19	.	TRBJ1-6	13	.	CASSQTQPSPLHF	TGTGCCAGTAGTCAGACACAACCTTCACCCCTCCACTTT
TRBV4-2	TRBD1	TRBJ2-1	17	.	CASSLARTGASYNEQFF	TGTGCCAGCAGTTTAGCGAGGACAGGCGCGTCCTACAATGAGCAGTTCTTC